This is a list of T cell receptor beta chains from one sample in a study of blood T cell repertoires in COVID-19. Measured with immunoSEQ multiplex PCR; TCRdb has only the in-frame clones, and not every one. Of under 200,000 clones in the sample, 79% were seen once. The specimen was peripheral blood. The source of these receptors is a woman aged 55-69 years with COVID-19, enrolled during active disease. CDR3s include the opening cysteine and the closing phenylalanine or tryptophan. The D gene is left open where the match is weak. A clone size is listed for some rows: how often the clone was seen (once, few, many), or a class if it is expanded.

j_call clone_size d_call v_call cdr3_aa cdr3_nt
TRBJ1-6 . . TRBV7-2 CASSSSGGHNSPLHF TGTGCCAGCAGCTCCTCGGGGGGCCATAATTCACCCCTCCACTTT
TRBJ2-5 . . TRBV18 CASSPPFQTAPQETQYF TGTGCCAGCTCACCACCTTTTCAGACAGCGCCTCAAGAGACCCAGTACTTC
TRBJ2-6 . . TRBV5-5 CASSSTTGSGANVLTF TGTGCCAGCAGTTCTACAACAGGGTCTGGGGCCAACGTCCTGACTTTC
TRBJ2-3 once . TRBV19 CASKQKHTDTQYF TGTGCCAGTAAACAGAAGCACACAGATACGCAGTATTTT
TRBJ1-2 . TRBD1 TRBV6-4 CASSPGTGAGINGYTF TGTGCCAGCAGCCCCGGGACAGGGGCAGGAATAAATGGCTACACCTTC
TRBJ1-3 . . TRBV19 CASGRGNSGNTIYF TGTGCCAGTGGCCGGGGGAACTCTGGAAACACCATATATTTT
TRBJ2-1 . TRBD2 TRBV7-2 CASSLAGLASNEQFF TGTGCCAGCAGCTTAGCGGGACTAGCGTCGAATGAGCAGTTCTTC
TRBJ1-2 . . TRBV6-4 CASRTGKYGYTF TGTGCCAGCAGAACAGGGAAATATGGCTACACCTTC
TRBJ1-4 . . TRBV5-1 CASSLGAGNEKLFF TGCGCCAGCAGCTTGGGGGCGGGAAATGAAAAACTGTTTTTT
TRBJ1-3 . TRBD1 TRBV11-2 CATRQGVSGLGSGNTIYF TGTGCCACCCGTCAGGGGGTATCGGGGCTCGGATCTGGAAACACCATATATTTT
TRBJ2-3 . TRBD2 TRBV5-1 CASSRGTSHITDTQYF TGCGCCAGCAGCCGCGGGACTAGCCATATCACAGATACGCAGTATTTT
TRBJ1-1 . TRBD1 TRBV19 CASSIAGVTGTTEAFF TGTGCCAGTAGTATAGCGGGGGTGACAGGGACGACTGAAGCTTTCTTT
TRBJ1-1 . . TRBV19 CASTIDSLWYTEAFF TGTGCCAGTACTATCGACAGCCTTTGGTACACTGAAGCTTTCTTT
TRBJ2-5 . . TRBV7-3 CASSPQGGRGRETQYF TGTGCCAGCAGCCCACAGGGCGGGAGAGGACGAGAGACCCAGTACTTC
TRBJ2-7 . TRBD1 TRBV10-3 CAIRTGDYEQYF TGTGCCATCAGGACAGGGGACTACGAGCAGTACTTC
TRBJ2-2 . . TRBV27 CARRQKRSTGELFF TGTGCCAGGAGACAAAAACGAAGCACCGGGGAGCTGTTTTTT
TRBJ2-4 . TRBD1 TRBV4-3 CASSQDEGADHIQYF TGCGCCAGCAGCCAAGATGAGGGGGCAGATCACATTCAGTACTTC
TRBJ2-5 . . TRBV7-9 CASTMTEETQYF TGTGCCAGCACCATGACAGAAGAGACCCAGTACTTC
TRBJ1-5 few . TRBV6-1 CASSELPQPQHF TGTGCCAGCAGTGAACTACCCCAGCCCCAGCATTTT
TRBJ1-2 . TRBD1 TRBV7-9 CASSLRTGGHDGYTF TGTGCCAGCAGCCTTCGGACAGGGGGTCATGATGGCTACACCTTC
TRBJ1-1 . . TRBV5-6 CASSLGGRTEAFF TGTGCCAGCAGCTTGGGGGGCCGGACTGAAGCTTTCTTT
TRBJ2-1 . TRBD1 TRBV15 CATSRDRGYNEQFF TGTGCCACCAGCAGGGACAGGGGCTACAATGAGCAGTTCTTC
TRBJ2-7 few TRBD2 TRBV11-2 CASSAQTSGRIYEQYF TGTGCCAGCAGCGCCCAAACTAGCGGGAGGATCTACGAGCAGTACTTC
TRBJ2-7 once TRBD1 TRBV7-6 CASSLAPGQSYEQYF TGTGCCAGCAGCTTAGCGCCGGGACAGTCCTACGAGCAGTACTTC
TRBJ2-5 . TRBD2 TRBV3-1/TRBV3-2 CASSQDSSGGETQYF TGTGCCAGCAGCCAAGATTCTAGCGGGGGAGAGACCCAGTACTTC
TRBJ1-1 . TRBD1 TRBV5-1 CASRGQAGTEAFF TGCGCCAGCAGAGGACAGGCAGGGACTGAAGCTTTCTTT
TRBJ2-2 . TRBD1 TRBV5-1 CASSLAAGTGLNTGELFF TGCGCCAGCAGCTTGGCAGCCGGGACAGGGTTGAACACCGGGGAGCTGTTTTTT
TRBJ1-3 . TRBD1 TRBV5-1 CASSLVTGGSGNTIYF TGCGCCAGCAGCTTGGTCACAGGGGGCTCTGGAAACACCATATATTTT
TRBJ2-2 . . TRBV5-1 CASSLQGSGELFF TGCGCCAGCAGCTTACAGGGTAGCGGGGAGCTGTTTTTT
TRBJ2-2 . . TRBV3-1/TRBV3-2 CASSQRGTNTGELFF TGTGCCAGCAGTCAAAGGGGCACGAACACCGGGGAGCTGTTTTTT
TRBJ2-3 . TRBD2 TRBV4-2 CASSQGTAGADTQYF TGTGCCAGCAGCCAAGGTACAGCGGGAGCAGATACGCAGTATTTT
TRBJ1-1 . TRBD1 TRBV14 CASSQERGRGTEAFF TGTGCCAGCAGCCAAGAAAGGGGGCGAGGGACTGAAGCTTTCTTT
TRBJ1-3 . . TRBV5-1 CASSLETGSGNTIYF TGCGCCAGCAGCTTGGAAACAGGCTCTGGAAACACCATATATTTT
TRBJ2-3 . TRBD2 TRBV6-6 CASSSLGLAGGSKHSISQYF TGTGCCAGCAGCTCCCTCGGACTAGCGGGAGGTTCAAAACATTCAATCTCGCAGTATTTT
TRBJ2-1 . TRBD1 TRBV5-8 CASSWGTGSSYNEQFF TGTGCCAGCAGCTGGGGGACAGGCAGCTCCTACAATGAGCAGTTCTTC
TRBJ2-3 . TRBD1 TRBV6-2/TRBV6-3 CASSYGQGKADTQYF TGTGCCAGCAGTTACGGACAGGGGAAGGCAGATACGCAGTATTTT
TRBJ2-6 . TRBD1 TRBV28 CASSIRQGAGANVLTF TGTGCCAGCAGCATTCGACAGGGGGCTGGGGCCAACGTCCTGACTTTC
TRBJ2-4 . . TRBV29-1 CSVREVAKNIQYF TGCAGCGTTCGGGAAGTAGCCAAAAACATTCAGTACTTC
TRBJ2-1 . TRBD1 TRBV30 CAWKGDRGPYNEQFF TGTGCCTGGAAAGGGGACAGGGGGCCCTACAATGAGCAGTTCTTC
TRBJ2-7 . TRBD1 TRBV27 CASSLWGRGSEQYF TGTGCCAGCAGTTTATGGGGCAGGGGGAGCGAGCAGTACTTC
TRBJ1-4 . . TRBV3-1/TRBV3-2 CASSQETATNEKLFF TGTGCCAGCAGCCAAGAGACAGCAACTAATGAAAAACTGTTTTTT
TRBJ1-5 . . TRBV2 CASSEGRNQPQHF TGTGCCAGCAGTGAGGGCCGCAATCAGCCCCAGCATTTT
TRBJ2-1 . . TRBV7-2 CASSLGGGRDEQFF TGTGCCAGCAGCTTAGGGGGAGGAAGGGATGAGCAGTTCTTC
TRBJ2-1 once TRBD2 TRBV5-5 CASSLRLADNEQFF TGTGCCAGCAGCCTCCGACTAGCGGACAATGAGCAGTTCTTC
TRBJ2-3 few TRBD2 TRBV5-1 CASSPGTTGDTQYF TGCGCCAGCAGCCCCGGGACTACGGGAGATACGCAGTATTTT
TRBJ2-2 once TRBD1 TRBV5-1 CASSTTGERTGELFF TGCGCCAGCAGCACGACAGGGGAGCGCACCGGGGAGCTGTTTTTT